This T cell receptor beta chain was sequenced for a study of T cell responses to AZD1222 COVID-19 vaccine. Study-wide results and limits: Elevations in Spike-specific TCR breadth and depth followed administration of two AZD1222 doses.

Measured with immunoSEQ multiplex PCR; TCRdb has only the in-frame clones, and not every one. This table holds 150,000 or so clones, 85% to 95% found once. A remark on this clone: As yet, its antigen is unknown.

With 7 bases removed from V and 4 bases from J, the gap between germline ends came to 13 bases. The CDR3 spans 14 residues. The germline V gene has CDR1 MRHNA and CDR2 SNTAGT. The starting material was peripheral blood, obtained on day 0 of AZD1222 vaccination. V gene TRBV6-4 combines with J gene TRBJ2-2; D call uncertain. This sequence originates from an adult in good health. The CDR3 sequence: CASKKEYTTGELFF. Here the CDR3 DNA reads TGTGCCAGCAAGAAAGAATACACCACCGGGGAGCTGTTTTTT.